This TCR beta chain was captured by sequencing in a study of blood T cell repertoires in COVID-19. Study-wide context: The origin of the acute and convalescent COVID-19 samples was the United States, Italy and Spain. T cells, B-cell-depleted T cells, or PBMCs provided the cDNA or gDNA that served as material.

Original handling: Scientists estimated how many nucleated cells there were by amplifying reference gene primers. The method was immunoSEQ multiplex PCR; TCRdb's version includes in-frame clones alone and lacks a portion of them. That table furnishes V, J and clone size, whereas the DNA furnished D and trimming. The table lists hundreds of thousands of clones, over 75% of them singletons. The sequence derives from a woman aged 55-75 years with acute or convalescent COVID-19. Input material: peripheral blood.

The CDR3, as DNA: TGTGCCACCAGCAGAGATGCGTCGCCCAATCAGCCCCAGCATTTT. Its translation: CATSRDASPNQPQHF. The chain recombines TRBV15 with TRBJ1-5; D is unresolved. Trimming cost V 0 bases and J 3 bases, with 9 bases left between them. Per germline, CDR1 LNHNV and CDR2 YYDKDF (reference sequence). This CDR3 is built from 15 residues.